Described below is a single T cell receptor (beta chain) sequence and its context. Its specificity is not known. Different DNA sequences within this sample yield the same CDR3. The germline V and J ends were trimmed by 1 base and 2 bases, with 6 bases remaining between them. Germline assignment: CDR1 LNHDA and CDR2 SQIVND (reference sequence). This CDR3 has 13 residues. RNA was extracted and reverse transcribed into cDNA as the sequencing template. Sequencing used immunoSEQ multiplex PCR; TCRdb keeps in-frame clones, though not all of them. The repertoire includes 150,000 to 200,000 clones, 55% of them detected once, and over 4% sits in the top ten. The record originates from a study of CD8+ T cells in alopecia areata. A FACSAria was used to sort CD4+ and CD8+ T cells. These cells came from PBMCs. Study-wide findings and caveats: Normal scalp showed lower clonality than lesional scalp, especially alopecia totalis/universalis. Patients shared TCRs less clearly than mice did, possibly for HLA-related reasons.

This receptor was taken from a human donor in good health. The rearrangement links TRBV19 to TRBJ2-7, with D tentatively TRBD1 (5 bases). The sequenced sample was CD4+ T cells sorted from blood. The CDR3 nucleotides are TGTGCCAGTAGTATAGGGGGCACCTACGAGCAGTACTTC. Amino acids: CASSIGGTYEQYF.